This T cell receptor beta chain is drawn from a study of T cell changes during pregnancy in multiple sclerosis. Germline V gives CDR1 SEHNR, CDR2 FQNEAQ (reference sequence). The length of the CDR3 is 13 residues. Trimming took 5 bases from V and 2 from J, leaving 7 bases between them. Sequencing was performed with immunoSEQ multiplex PCR; in TCRdb, only in-frame clones are kept and a portion is missing. The repertoire includes about 61,000 clones, about 94% of them detected once, and roughly 2.5% sits in the top ten. This specimen was CD8+ T cells from peripheral blood mononuclear cells, taken in the third trimester of pregnancy. The gene calls are TRBV7-9 and TRBJ1-5, with D uncertain. The origin of this receptor is a female donor with multiple sclerosis, enrolled in a pregnancy study. CDR3 protein: CASSKAGNQPQHF. In nucleotides, the CDR3 is TGTGCCAGCAGCAAGGCGGGCAATCAGCCCCAGCATTTT.